A few counts support the clone carrying this TCR beta chain. The target antigen is unknown. This record comes from a study of post-analysis software for immune sequencing data. Researchers reported that TCR beta cDNA libraries carried unique molecular identifiers. MiXCR was run by TCRdb on the PCR reads, yielding one entry per CDR3 protein. The sample has 450,000 to 650,000 distinct CDR3 sequences, 44% seen once. The CDR3 totals 14 residues. Trimming took 4 bases from V and 2 from J, leaving 12 bases between them. Whole-study findings and limits: TRBV5-6, TRBV5-1 and TRBV20-1 belonged to a set of five TRBV segments that were more frequent in patients than controls.

The specimen sequenced was blood. The sequence was obtained from a girl aged 5 to 17 with multiple sclerosis. The rearrangement joins TRBV12-3 or TRBV12-4 to TRBJ2-7; no clear D. CDR3 protein: CASSSPGRPYEQYF. The CDR3, as DNA: TGTGCCAGCAGTTCCCCCGGGCGGCCCTACGAGCAGTACTTC.